This TCR beta chain was captured in a study of blood T cell dynamics during melanoma immunotherapy. Study-wide background: First-line therapy was either pembrolizumab or nivolumab with ipilimumab for metastatic melanoma.

On this clone itself: What it binds is unknown.

V lost 1 base and J lost 3; bases outside the gene matches: 3. The CDR3 runs 15 residues. CDR1 is SGHAT, CDR2 FQDESV, per germline (reference sequence). Study results and caveats: Whether repertoire-driving clones were melanoma-specific could not be determined.

The time point was: week 3, after first cycle of checkpoint inhibitor. Prior systemic cancer therapy, immunosuppressant use and other active malignancies excluded patients. Only in-frame clones appear in the TCRdb table, and some are missing; sequencing was by immunoSEQ multiplex PCR. The profile shows about 11,000 clones, about four fifths of them singletons. The sequencing used blood, collected from a patient treated with checkpoint blockade. V is TRBV11-1 and J is TRBJ1-1; 9 bases map to TRBD1. The TCR was taken from a human donor with melanoma. The CDR3 region has the DNA TGTGCCAGCAGCTTAGAGGGGGACAGGGACACTGAAGCTTTCTTT. Translating gives CASSLEGDRDTEAFF.